The clone carrying this TCR beta chain was observed a few times. The data stem from a study of cytomegalovirus exposure and HLA in healthy donors. 60 Vbeta and 13 Jbeta primers were used in PCR. Here immunoSEQ multiplex PCR was the method, and the copy in TCRdb shows in-frame clones only, minus some. The table shows around 210,000 clones, with around 80% occurring only once. This receptor was identified in a boy between 5 and 17 years old in good health and CMV-seronegative. Sequences were obtained from PBMCs.

Here the CDR3 reads CASSSAGGSPPEAFF. CDR3 nucleotides: TGTGCCAGCAGCTCGGCCGGCGGGAGCCCCCCTGAAGCTTTCTTT. This chain joins TRBV7-6 and TRBJ1-1; D remains ambiguous. There are 15 residues in the CDR3. V lost 4 bases and J 6 bases, leaving 18 bases between the germline ends. CDR1 is SGHVS, CDR2 FNYEAQ, per germline.